This TCR beta chain was profiled in a study of blood T cell repertoires in COVID-19 (dated by TCRdb to the early 2020s). The study in broad terms: Samples from collaborators originated in the United States, Italy and Spain and spanned both the acute and convalescent phases of COVID-19. The prospective study material was composed of cDNA or gDNA derived from T cells, B-cell-depleted T cells, or PBMCs. Deeply sampled blood TCRbeta repertoires from subjects exposed to, actively infected with, or recovered from COVID-19 were included in the dataset. A freely available public database, intended as a resource for researchers studying the immune response to SARS-CoV-2, is where the repertoires were released. Samples came from the ongoing ImmuneRACE study (first 160 participants) plus 1,254 subjects from 6 global collaborators. A de-identified subject ID, COVID-19 status, age in years and sex were almost always included in the sample metadata. Where HLA class I and class II types were available, the types were taken from metadata supplied by the sample provider, not from assay-based typing. What the research found in general, with its limitations: Clinical and demographic metadata were provided uncurated, with the amount varying by source and participant.

The table lists this clone with a few counts. What this receptor recognizes is not known. No base quality values were provided; no much bigger clone lies one nucleotide off. Participants in the prospective study were enrolled through a virtual design, were aged 18 to 89 years, and lived in approximately 25 United States geographic areas. In the prospective study, cohorts were assigned on the basis of participant-reported clinical history obtained from a screening survey and a study questionnaire. ImmuneRACE Cohort 3 recovered participants were defined by two consecutive negative NP/OP PCR tests, healthcare professional clearance, or symptom resolution. In the prospective study, mobile phlebotomists collected whole blood, serum and a nasopharyngeal or oropharyngeal swab from each participant. Over a roughly two-month period, participants in the prospective study had the option of providing additional blood draws and questionnaires. Prospective study blood samples were shipped either frozen or at room temperature before DNA extraction.

V is cut back by 7 bases and J by 1 base, with 4 bases in the junction unmatched. From the germline V gene, CDR1 is SNHLY and CDR2 is FYNNEI. The CDR3 runs 14 residues from the cysteine to the phenylalanine. Just CDR3 DNA is preserved here, 42 bases in frame from base 1. TCRbeta CDR3 regions were amplified from genomic DNA using the immunoSEQ Assay, a bias-controlled multiplex PCR. Per the original workflow: The number of nucleated cells in each sample was estimated by amplification of reference gene primers within the assay. Sequence reads were collapsed and filtered to measure the absolute abundance of every unique TCRbeta CDR3 rearrangement. For each sample, productive Simpson clonality was calculated by taking the square root of Simpson's diversity index across productive rearrangements. TCRdb obtained this table from immuneACCESS and retained in-frame rearrangements with V and J assigned. These tables miss some clones; where compared with another copy, unresolved V genes account for less than half of the shortfall, and the remainder is unexplained. V, J and clone size were drawn from that table, and D and trimming were deduced from the DNA. The sample table records 200,000 to 250,000 clones; around 84% of these occur just once. Together, the top ten hold about 1.7% of the sample.

The sequence was obtained from a man aged 40-50 years who had recovered from COVID-19. The sample taken for sequencing was PBMCs or T cells enriched from blood (not recorded which). The rearrangement combines TRBV2 with TRBJ2-7; 10 bases in the junction line up with TRBD1. CDR3 sequence: CASIPGQGSYEQYF. The sequenced DNA: TGTGCCAGCATCCCGGGACAGGGGTCCTACGAGCAGTACTTC.